The 19 T cell receptor beta chains reported below all come from one sample, sequenced in a study of T cell changes during pregnancy in multiple sclerosis. The method was immunoSEQ multiplex PCR; TCRdb's version includes in-frame clones alone and lacks a portion of them. The sample includes 79,000 or so clones, more than 80% of them seen just once. The sample was CD4+ T cells from peripheral blood mononuclear cells, taken before pregnancy. The origin of the receptors is a female donor with multiple sclerosis, enrolled in a pregnancy study.

The chain combines TRBV2 with TRBJ1-6, with D maybe TRBD1 (5 bases). The CDR3 is 14 residues long. The ends were cut back, 4 bases at V and 7 bases at J, with 11 bases in the middle. Per germline, CDR1 SNHLY and CDR2 FYNNEI. The CDR3 loop reads CASSVNTGNSPLHF. In nucleotides, the CDR3 is TGTGCCAGCAGTGTAAACACAGGCAATTCACCCCTCCACTTT.

The V and J genes are TRBV6-6 and TRBJ1-5; D is ambiguous. The CDR3 covers 14 residues. V gave up 5 bases and J gave up 5 bases, with 13 bases separating them. Germline V gene lookup returns CDR1 MNHNY and CDR2 SVGAGI (reference sequence). CDR3 residues: CASSLPEVYQPQHF. The CDR3 DNA reads TGTGCCAGCAGTCTTCCCGAGGTATATCAGCCCCAGCATTTT.

The rearrangement uses TRBV14 and TRBJ2-3; 11 nucleotides line up with TRBD2. The CDR3 is 18 amino acids. Germline-derived CDR1 and CDR2 are SGHDN and FVKESK. V dropped 0 bases and J dropped 1; count of bases not matched to a gene: 6. The CDR3 DNA sequence: TGTGCCAGCAGCCAAGAACTAGCGGGAGTAGGAGGCACAGATACGCAGTATTTT. Translation: CASSQELAGVGGTDTQYF.

The chain combines TRBV10-3 with TRBJ1-1; weak D call: TRBD1 (6 bases). CDR3 length: 14 residues. V lost 6 bases, J lost 4 bases, and 15 bases lay in between. CDR1 and CDR2 (germline): ENHRY, SYGVKD. The CDR3, as DNA: TGTGCCATCAGCACCAAAACAGGGACCACTGAAGCTTTCTTT. It encodes CAISTKTGTTEAFF.

This sequence joins TRBV10-2 and TRBJ2-1, with a tentative D call TRBD1 (5 bases). The CDR3 has 13 amino acids. Looked up from germline, CDR1 is WSHSY and CDR2 is SAAADI. V dropped 7 bases and J dropped 5 bases, with 12 bases sitting between them. CDR3 DNA sequence: TGCGCCAGCATTAGGACATTCGACAATGAGCAGTTCTTC. Translation: CASIRTFDNEQFF.

The V call is TRBV27, the J call TRBJ2-3; tentatively, D is TRBD1 (6 bases). Deletions cut 2 bases from V and 0 bases from J, with 15 bases between. This CDR3 has 17 amino acids. The germline V gene has CDR1 MNHEY and CDR2 SMNVEV (reference sequence). The DNA of the CDR3 is TGTGCCAGCAGTTTACAGGGGCTTCATCATAGCACAGATACGCAGTATTTT. Residues: CASSLQGLHHSTDTQYF.

This rearrangement joins TRBV4-2 to TRBJ2-7; TRBD2 agrees at 10 bases. V trimming: 4 bases; J trimming: 3 bases; junction bases outside the gene matches: 12. The CDR3 extends over 17 amino acids. Germline loops: CDR1 LGHNA, CDR2 YNFKEQ. The CDR3 DNA sequence: TGTGCCAGCAGCCCAACTGCTACTAGCGGGGCTAACTACGAGCAGTACTTC. Residues: CASSPTATSGANYEQYF.

This clone was detected only once. V and J are TRBV6-1 and TRBJ2-7; 14 nucleotides match TRBD2. Germline CDR1 reads MNHNS; CDR2 reads SASEGT. V lost 7 bases and J lost 7; bases outside the gene matches: 9. This CDR3 region has 15 residues. Here the CDR3 DNA reads TGTGCCAGCACGCTCCCGGGACTAGCGGGAGATGAGCAGTACTTC. This codes for CASTLPGLAGDEQYF.

The CDR3 bases are TGCAGCGTTGTATGGGACAGAGGGGGCTACACCTTC. It specifies CSVVWDRGGYTF. The V and J genes are TRBV29-1 and TRBJ1-2, with 7 bases aligning to TRBD1. Germline V CDR1 and CDR2: SQVTM, ANQGSEA. Trimming removed 4 bases from V and 8 bases from J; junction bases left unmatched: 7. CDR3 size: 12 residues.

In DNA, the CDR3 is TGTGCCAGCAGTCGAACAACAGGGGGCTACACCTTC. As protein: CASSRTTGGYTF. The chain carries TRBV6-1 and TRBJ1-2; D might be TRBD1 (6 bases). The CDR3 has 12 residues. Looked up from germline, CDR1 is MNHNS and CDR2 is SASEGT. V dropped 5 bases and J dropped 8 bases, with 12 bases sitting between them.

This CDR3 is CAISESGTATEKLFF. CDR3 nucleotide sequence: TGTGCCATCAGTGAGTCCGGGACAGCTACTGAAAAACTGTTTTTT. This chain uses TRBV10-3 with TRBJ1-4; TRBD1 agrees at 7 bases. Germline V gene lookup returns CDR1 ENHRY and CDR2 SYGVKD. The CDR3 is made up of 15 amino acids. The J segment lost 7 bases and the V segment lost 0 bases, leaving 5 bases of the junction unmatched.

The chain uses TRBV7-2 and TRBJ2-2; TRBD2 agrees at 9 bases. J lost 4 bases, V lost 4 bases, and 7 bases had no gene match. This CDR3 has 16 amino acids. The germline CDR1 and CDR2 sequences are SGHTA and FQGNSA. In DNA form, the CDR3 reads TGTGCCAGCAGCTCCGGGACTAGCCGGGGCACCGGGGAGCTGTTTTTT. Its translation: CASSSGTSRGTGELFF. Based on the CDR3 plus reference TRBV7-2 and TRBJ2-2, the full variable domain is GAGVSQSPSNKVTEKGKDVELRCDPISGHTALYWYRQSLGQGLEFLIYFQGNSAPDKSGLPSDRFSAERTGGSVSTLTIQRTQQEDSAVYLCASSSGTSRGTGELFFGEGSRLTVL.

The chain employs TRBV15 and TRBJ2-7; D possibly corresponds to TRBD2 (5 bases). The CDR3 totals 16 residues. In germline, CDR1 is LNHNV, CDR2 YYDKDF (reference sequence). With 1 base removed from V and 0 bases from J, the gap between germline ends came to 13 bases. The CDR3 sequence: CATSRGDGRASYEQYF. CDR3 nucleotide sequence: TGTGCCACCAGCAGAGGGGATGGGCGGGCCTCCTACGAGCAGTACTTC.

The genes are TRBV10-3 and TRBJ2-3; a possible D gene is TRBD2 (6 bases). The CDR3 loop spans 15 amino acids. Germline-derived CDR1 and CDR2 are ENHRY and SYGVKD. Deletions cut 7 bases from V and 0 bases from J, with 14 bases between. CDR3 DNA: TGTGCCATCAAATACGGGACTCCTAGCACAGATACGCAGTATTTT. Its translation is CAIKYGTPSTDTQYF.

This clone was seen once. The chain joins TRBV5-4 to TRBJ2-5; 10 bases match TRBD1. CDR3 length: 14 amino acids. Losses at the gene ends were 3 bases for V and 5 bases for J; bases not matched to a gene: 4. Germline V CDR1 and CDR2: SGHNT, YYREEE (reference sequence). CDR3 coding DNA: TGTGCCAGCAGCTCTCCGGGACAGGGGGAGACCCAGTACTTC. As protein: CASSSPGQGETQYF.

The rearrangement joins TRBV13 to TRBJ2-7, with 10 bases matching TRBD2. Trimming cost V 0 bases and J 7 bases; bases outside gene matches: 6. CDR3 size: 15 residues. Germline V lookup: CDR1 PRHDT, CDR2 FYEKMQ (reference sequence). The CDR3 is CASSLGPERGGEQYF. The CDR3 DNA follows: TGTGCCAGCAGCTTAGGCCCGGAGCGGGGGGGAGAGCAGTACTTC.

The rearrangement links TRBV5-4 to TRBJ1-3, with no clear D. There are 13 residues in the CDR3. Germline V lookup: CDR1 SGHNT, CDR2 YYREEE (reference sequence). V was shortened by 4 bases and J by 4 bases, with 9 bases between the two germline ends. The CDR3 DNA reads as TGTGCCAGCAGCCGTGACGGGGGAAACACCATATATTTT. It codes for CASSRDGGNTIYF.

V gene TRBV5-1 combines with J gene TRBJ2-5, with 9 bases aligning to TRBD2. V gave up 3 bases and J gave up 7 bases; unmatched junction bases: 13. The CDR3 spans 16 residues. Germline lookup yields CDR1 SGHRS and CDR2 YFSETQ. The CDR3 here is CASSSQSGGGAATQYF. CDR3 coding DNA: TGCGCCAGCAGCTCCCAGTCAGGCGGGGGGGCCGCGACCCAGTACTTC.

The genes are TRBV30 and TRBJ2-1; no clear D gene. This CDR3 contains 13 residues. V dropped 0 bases and J dropped 7 bases, with 10 bases sitting between them. Germline CDR1 and CDR2: GTSNPN and SVGIG (reference sequence). CDR3 amino acids: CAWSVLEFNEQFF. The CDR3, as DNA: TGTGCCTGGAGTGTTTTGGAGTTTAATGAGCAGTTCTTC.